This TCR beta chain was identified during a study of T cell responses to AZD1222 COVID-19 vaccine. As for the study in general: Second-dose timings of about 4 or about 12 weeks were pooled. Regarding the study as a whole: Repertoires were sampled only after the peak T cell response. Among vaccine-associated CD4 TCRs, coverage spanned spike, with dominance at 160-218 and 743-854. The donors showed a predominance of white British ancestry and of females, with possible underestimation of clonal diversity.

Germline CDR1 and CDR2: LGHDT and YNNKEL (reference sequence). V shed 1 base and J shed 0 bases, with 10 bases lying between them. The CDR3 is 15 amino acids. Comment on this clone: Antigen: not known.

TCRdb's table, derived via immunoSEQ multiplex PCR, lists solely in-frame clones and lacks some. The table records around 110,000 clones, approximately 87% of them present only once. The origin of this receptor is an adult in good health. The input for sequencing was peripheral blood, taken on day 0 of AZD1222 vaccination. J is TRBJ2-7 and V is TRBV3-1 (or the pseudogene TRBV3-2); D is uncertain. The CDR3: CASSQAPASSYEQYF. The CDR3 nucleotides are TGTGCCAGCAGCCAAGCCCCAGCTAGCTCCTACGAGCAGTACTTC.